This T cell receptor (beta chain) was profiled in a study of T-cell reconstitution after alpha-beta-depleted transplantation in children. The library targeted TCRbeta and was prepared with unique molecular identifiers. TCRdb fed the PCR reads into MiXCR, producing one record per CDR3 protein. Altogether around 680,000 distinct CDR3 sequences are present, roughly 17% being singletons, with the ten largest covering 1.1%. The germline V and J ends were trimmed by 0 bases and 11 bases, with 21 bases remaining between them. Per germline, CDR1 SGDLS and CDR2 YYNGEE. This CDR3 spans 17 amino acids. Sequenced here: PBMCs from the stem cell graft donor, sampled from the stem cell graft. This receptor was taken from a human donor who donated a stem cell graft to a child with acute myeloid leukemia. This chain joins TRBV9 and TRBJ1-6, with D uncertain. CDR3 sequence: CASSVATVGDGGTPLHF. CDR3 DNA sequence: TGTGCCAGCAGCGTAGCTACGGTTGGGGATGGTGGGACACCCCTCCACTTT.